This is a list of T cell receptor beta chains from one sample in a study of blood T cell repertoires in COVID-19. Generated by immunoSEQ multiplex PCR, the TCRdb table keeps only in-frame clones and is missing some. Here the sample spans approximately 190,000 clones, over 80% being singletons. Sequencing was performed on peripheral blood. These receptors all come from a woman aged 55 to 70 with COVID-19, enrolled during active disease. CDR3s include the opening cysteine and the closing phenylalanine or tryptophan. D genes are given only for firm matches. Clone size is stated in some rows and not others, as once, few, many or a class when expanded.

v_gene: TRBV7-9; abundance: .; j_gene: TRBJ1-4; d_gene: .; CDR3nt: TGTGCCAGCAGCCCAAGGACCGGGGCTAATGAAAAACTGTTTTTT; CDR3aa: CASSPRTGANEKLFF
v_gene: TRBV5-1; abundance: .; j_gene: TRBJ2-3; d_gene: TRBD1; CDR3nt: TGCGCCAGCAGCTTGGATGGGACAGCCGTCACAGATACGCAGTATTTT; CDR3aa: CASSLDGTAVTDTQYF
v_gene: TRBV5-1; abundance: .; j_gene: TRBJ2-2; d_gene: .; CDR3nt: TGCGCCAGCAGCTTGGCCGGGTACACCGGGGAGCTGTTTTTT; CDR3aa: CASSLAGYTGELFF
v_gene: TRBV28; abundance: .; j_gene: TRBJ2-1; d_gene: .; CDR3nt: TGTGCCAGCAGTCTCGGACTCCTGCTAAACAATGAGCAGTTCTTC; CDR3aa: CASSLGLLLNNEQFF
v_gene: TRBV6-2/TRBV6-3; abundance: .; j_gene: TRBJ2-7; d_gene: TRBD1; CDR3nt: TGTGCCAGCAGCTCCCGGGACAGGGGTGGCGAGCAGTACTTC; CDR3aa: CASSSRDRGGEQYF
v_gene: TRBV20-1; abundance: .; j_gene: TRBJ2-1; d_gene: .; CDR3nt: TGCAGTGCTAGTCTGAGACTAGGGAATGGCGATGAGCAGTTCTTC; CDR3aa: CSASLRLGNGDEQFF
v_gene: TRBV19; abundance: .; j_gene: TRBJ1-5; d_gene: .; CDR3nt: TGTGCCAGTAGAACTACAGGGAATCAGCCCCAGCATTTT; CDR3aa: CASRTTGNQPQHF
v_gene: TRBV28; abundance: .; j_gene: TRBJ1-2; d_gene: TRBD1; CDR3nt: TGTGCCAGCCAGACACCACCGACAGGGGTTGGCTACACCTTC; CDR3aa: CASQTPPTGVGYTF
v_gene: TRBV10-3; abundance: .; j_gene: TRBJ2-5; d_gene: TRBD1; CDR3nt: TGTGCCATCGGACAGGAGCAAGGAGAGACCCAGTACTTC; CDR3aa: CAIGQEQGETQYF
v_gene: TRBV6-6; abundance: .; j_gene: TRBJ1-2; d_gene: TRBD1; CDR3nt: TGTGCCAGCAGACCGGGACAGGGGGCCGGCTATGGCTACACCTTC; CDR3aa: CASRPGQGAGYGYTF
v_gene: TRBV12-3/TRBV12-4; abundance: .; j_gene: TRBJ2-1; d_gene: .; CDR3nt: TGTGCCAGCAGTTCGAACGGTGACAATGAGCAGTTCTTC; CDR3aa: CASSSNGDNEQFF
v_gene: TRBV4-3; abundance: .; j_gene: TRBJ2-5; d_gene: .; CDR3nt: TGCGCCAGCAGCCAAGATTTTCGGGGGGCTGGAGAGACCCAGTACTTC; CDR3aa: CASSQDFRGAGETQYF
v_gene: TRBV19; abundance: few; j_gene: TRBJ1-1; d_gene: .; CDR3nt: TGTGCCAGTAAAAGGACAGTGAACACTGAAGCTTTCTTT; CDR3aa: CASKRTVNTEAFF
v_gene: TRBV25-1; abundance: few; j_gene: TRBJ1-1; d_gene: TRBD1; CDR3nt: TGTGCCAGCAGTACCCGACAGGGTGAAGCTTTCTTT; CDR3aa: CASSTRQGEAFF
v_gene: TRBV6-5; abundance: few; j_gene: TRBJ1-2; d_gene: TRBD1; CDR3nt: TGTGCCAGCATATTACAGGGGGCGGGTGGCTACACCTTC; CDR3aa: CASILQGAGGYTF
v_gene: TRBV14; abundance: .; j_gene: TRBJ1-1; d_gene: .; CDR3nt: TGTGCCAGCAGCCAATATGTATTCTCGGGACTGAAGAACACTGAAGCTTTCTTT; CDR3aa: CASSQYVFSGLKNTEAFF
v_gene: TRBV28; abundance: few; j_gene: TRBJ1-5; d_gene: TRBD1; CDR3nt: TGTGCCAGCACTTCACAGCCGGGACAGGGCTTTTATAGCAATCAGCCCCAGCATTTT; CDR3aa: CASTSQPGQGFYSNQPQHF